The 26 T cell receptor beta chains below all came from one sample that was sequenced in a study of T-cell memory formation after mild COVID-19. TCRdb passed the 5' RACE reads through MiXCR, listing each CDR3 protein once. The sample has some 70,000 distinct CDR3 sequences, about a sixth seen once. Sequencing was done on a sample of PBMCs or a T cell subset sorted from them (not recorded which). All receptors come from an adult woman who had mild COVID-19 (a few samples of this study predate the infection). Cell type and time point are not known.

This rearrangement joins TRBV4-1 to TRBJ2-2; 7 nucleotides match TRBD2. The CDR3 sequence is 14 residues long. Germline CDR1 MGHRA, CDR2 YSYEKL. V shed 4 bases, J shed 5 bases, and the junction held 4 bases outside the gene matches. The DNA for the CDR3 is TGCGCCAGCAGCCCGGGGGGTTCAACCGGGGAGCTGTTTTTT. Its translation is CASSPGGSTGELFF.

This clonotype was seen a few times. The rearrangement links TRBV27 to TRBJ2-2, with a weak D call TRBD1 (6 bases). The CDR3 has 14 amino acids. From germline, CDR1 is MNHEY and CDR2 SMNVEV (reference sequence). The germline V and J ends were trimmed by 7 bases and 7 bases, with 16 bases remaining between them. CDR3 protein: CASNIQGGDGELFF. The CDR3 nucleotides read TGTGCCAGCAATATACAGGGTGGAGACGGGGAGCTGTTTTTT.

The rearrangement links TRBV2 to TRBJ2-2, with D perhaps being TRBD1 or TRBD2 (5 bases each). Germline V gives CDR1 SNHLY, CDR2 FYNNEI. This CDR3 is 16 amino acids long. V was trimmed by 7 bases and J by 1 base, leaving 16 bases between them. This CDR3 reads CASMGVGDKNTGELFF. The CDR3 nucleotides are TGTGCCAGCATGGGGGTCGGCGACAAGAACACCGGGGAGCTGTTTTTT.

There are a few counts of this clonotype. This chain uses TRBV15 with TRBJ1-1, with D uncertain. The CDR3 consists of 13 residues. Germline assignment: CDR1 LNHNV and CDR2 YYDKDF (reference sequence). V gave up 6 bases and J gave up 6 bases, with 14 bases separating them. The CDR3 DNA sequence: TGTGCCACCAGTATTCGGTCGGGATCTGAAGCTTTCTTT. This codes for CATSIRSGSEAFF.

This clonotype was detected a few times. This chain connects TRBV12-3 or TRBV12-4 to TRBJ2-2; weak D call: TRBD2 (8 bases). V lost 3 bases to trimming and J lost 7 bases, with 24 bases between them. The CDR3 contains 18 residues. The CDR3, as DNA: TGTGCCAGCAGTTTCAACGCAGGGGGACTAGTTGTAATCGGGGAGCTGTTTTTT. Translated: CASSFNAGGLVVIGELFF.

This clonotype has just a few counts. V is TRBV4-1 and J is TRBJ2-5, with TRBD2 matching over 10 bases. CDR1 and CDR2 from the germline V gene are MGHRA and YSYEKL. V lost 4 bases to trimming and J lost 4 bases; unmatched junction nucleotides: 6. The CDR3 consists of 15 residues. The CDR3 region is CASSRLAGAGETQYF. CDR3 in DNA: TGCGCCAGCAGCCGTCTAGCGGGAGCTGGAGAGACCCAGTACTTC.

This clonotype was detected a few times. The V and J genes are TRBV27 and TRBJ2-2; TRBD2 might be the D (5 bases). The germline V gene has CDR1 MNHEY and CDR2 SMNVEV (reference sequence). The CDR3 length is 17 residues. Trimming stripped 2 bases from V and 6 bases from J, with 19 bases between. CDR3 protein: CASSLGDKTIEPGELFF. Here the CDR3 DNA reads TGTGCCAGCAGTTTAGGAGACAAGACTATTGAACCCGGGGAGCTGTTTTTT.

This clonotype was observed a handful of times. This chain connects TRBV20-1 to TRBJ2-5; 12 bases are a match to TRBD2. V dropped 1 base and J dropped 5; count of bases not matched to a gene: 11. This CDR3 contains 17 residues. CDR1 DFQATT and CDR2 SNEGSKA come from the germline V gene (reference sequence). This chain's CDR3 is CSARGDRLAGAAETQYF. The CDR3 DNA follows: TGCAGTGCTAGAGGGGACCGACTAGCGGGAGCGGCGGAGACCCAGTACTTC.

The sample holds a few counts of this clonotype. The chain joins TRBV6-6 to TRBJ2-7; D may be TRBD1 (5 bases). The CDR3 is 12 residues long. Per germline, CDR1 MNHNY and CDR2 SVGAGI (reference sequence). Trimming took off 5 bases at V and 3 bases at J, with 8 bases between the two ends. CDR3 nucleotides: TGTGCCAGCAGTCCGACAGACTACGAGCAGTACTTC. Translating it yields CASSPTDYEQYF.

This clonotype has only a few counts. The gene calls are TRBV6-5 and TRBJ2-1; TRBD2 is a possible D gene (5 bases). V lost 8 bases to trimming and J lost 9 bases, with 23 bases between them. Looked up from germline, CDR1 is MNHEY and CDR2 is SVGAGI. This CDR3 has 15 residues. CDR3 amino acids: CASRLRSGFQAEQFF. CDR3 nucleotide sequence: TGTGCCAGCCGACTCAGATCGGGGTTCCAGGCTGAGCAGTTCTTC.

The chain carries TRBV20-1 and TRBJ1-1, with D possibly TRBD1 on 6 matching bases. Germline V gene sequence: CDR1 DFQATT, CDR2 SNEGSKA (reference sequence). This CDR3 is built from 18 residues. V was shortened by 6 bases and J by 5 bases, with 31 bases between the two germline ends. Here the CDR3 DNA reads TGCAGTGCCGGGGCGTTGTGGGTAGCCGCACAGGGTGGGACTGAAGCTTTCTTT. Translation: CSAGALWVAAQGGTEAFF.

V usage is TRBV6-5 and J usage is TRBJ2-5; no firm D call. The germline V and J ends were trimmed by 7 bases and 4 bases, with 16 bases remaining between them. This CDR3 is 14 amino acids long. The germline gives CDR1 MNHEY, CDR2 SVGAGI. For the CDR3, the DNA is TGTGCCAGCACCACGGTGGGCGGCCTAGAGACCCAGTACTTC. It codes for CASTTVGGLETQYF.

This clonotype has just a few counts. CDR3 loop: CASSYSPAGYNEQFF. The CDR3 nucleotides read TGTGCCAGCAGTTACTCGCCAGCGGGCTACAATGAGCAGTTCTTC. This chain links TRBV6-2 or TRBV6-3 with TRBJ2-1, with D perhaps matching TRBD2 (6 bases). V was shortened by 0 bases and J by 3 bases, with 9 bases between the two germline ends. Germline V gives CDR1 MNHEY, CDR2 SVGEGT. The CDR3 has 15 amino acids.

CDR3 bases: TGTGCCAGTAGTGGCCAAACCGACTATGGCTACACCTTC. The encoded protein is CASSGQTDYGYTF. V gene TRBV19 combines with J gene TRBJ1-2; D gene unclear. V lost 5 bases to trimming and J lost 3 bases, with 10 bases between them. This CDR3 region has 13 residues. Germline assignment: CDR1 LNHDA and CDR2 SQIVND (reference sequence).

The rearrangement joins TRBV5-1 to TRBJ2-1; 14 bases fit TRBD2. This CDR3 contains 16 residues. V dropped 7 bases and J dropped 7; count of bases not matched to a gene: 10. CDR1 is SGHRS, CDR2 YFSETQ, per germline. CDR3 nucleotide sequence: TGCGCCAGCGAGACTAGCGGGGGGGCTGGTTGGAATGAGCAGTTCTTC. Translated, it gives CASETSGGAGWNEQFF. Variable domain in full (rest from reference TRBV5-1 and TRBJ2-1): KAGVTQTPRYLIKTRGQQVTLSCSPISGHRSVSWYQQTPGQGLQFLFEYFSETQRNKGNFPGRFSGRQFSNSRSEMNVSTLELGDSALYLCASETSGGAGWNEQFFGPGTRLTVL.

The chain links TRBV7-9 to TRBJ2-5; TRBD2 agrees at 12 bases. Germline CDR1 SEHNR, CDR2 FQNEAQ (reference sequence). V was pared by 5 bases and J by 5 bases, with 9 bases of the junction left unmatched. The CDR3 sequence is 16 residues long. DNA for the CDR3: TGTGCCAGCAGCACCCGACTAGCGGGAGCCGTGGAGACCCAGTACTTC. Its protein product is CASSTRLAGAVETQYF.

In this sample, this clonotype turned up a few times. The chain combines TRBV21-1 with TRBJ2-5; TRBD1 is the table's D call, not checked against the DNA. TRBV21-1 is marked as a pseudogene. This CDR3 contains 18 residues. DNA for the CDR3: TGTGCCAGCAGCAAAAACCTCGACCGGGACAGGGAGTCGGAGACCCAGTACTTC. This encodes CASSKNLDRDRESETQYF.

The V and J genes are TRBV7-9 and TRBJ1-4; possible D gene TRBD1, 6 bases. The germline gives CDR1 SEHNR, CDR2 FQNEAQ (reference sequence). V shed 5 bases and J shed 1 base, with 11 bases lying between them. This CDR3 comprises 15 residues. CDR3 nucleotide sequence: TGTGCCAGCAGCACCTCGACAGGAACTAATGAAAAACTGTTTTTT. This gives the protein CASSTSTGTNEKLFF.

This clonotype appeared a few times. The chain recombines TRBV2 with TRBJ1-1; D is perhaps TRBD1 (5 bases). V lost 8 bases and J 5 bases, leaving 21 bases between the germline ends. Per germline, CDR1 SNHLY and CDR2 FYNNEI. The CDR3 is 15 amino acids. CDR3 nucleotides: TGTGCCAGCTTGGGATATACAGGTCCGGGTACTGAAGCTTTCTTT. Protein: CASLGYTGPGTEAFF.

V usage is TRBV7-6 and J usage is TRBJ2-2, with 15 bases that match TRBD2. Per the germline V gene, CDR1 is SGHVS and CDR2 is FNYEAQ. The CDR3 contains 19 residues. The junction had 10 bases not matched to a gene; V was cut back by 5 bases and J by 3 bases. The CDR3 sequence: CASSPGLAGGPVYTGELFF. The CDR3 bases are TGTGCCAGCAGCCCCGGACTAGCGGGAGGGCCCGTCTACACCGGGGAGCTGTTTTTT.

This clonotype was counted only a few times. The chain is built from TRBV4-2 and TRBJ2-1; TRBD2 aligns across 10 bases. CDR3 length: 16 amino acids. Trimming cost V 4 bases and J 3 bases; bases outside gene matches: 6. The germline V gene encodes CDR1 LGHNA and CDR2 YNFKEQ. CDR3 protein: CASSPDGTSDYNEQFF. DNA for the CDR3: TGTGCCAGCAGCCCGGACGGGACTAGCGACTACAATGAGCAGTTCTTC.

This clonotype came up many times. J is TRBJ2-1 and V is TRBV7-2; D remains ambiguous. Germline CDR1 and CDR2: SGHTA and FQGNSA. V was cut by 2 bases and J by 8 bases, with 10 bases left in between. There are 13 residues in the CDR3. For the CDR3, the DNA is TGTGCCAGCAGCTTACCTAAATCCCATGAGCAGTTCTTC. Its protein product is CASSLPKSHEQFF.

V and J are TRBV24-1 and TRBJ2-1; 14 nucleotides match TRBD2. The germline gives CDR1 KGHDR, CDR2 SFDVKD. V lost 9 bases and J lost 8; bases outside the gene matches: 2. The CDR3 is 13 residues long. The CDR3 nucleotides are TGTGCCACCGGGACTAGCGGGAGTTATGAGCAGTTCTTC. It is translated as CATGTSGSYEQFF.

In DNA, the CDR3 is TGTGCCAGCAGCTTACCTACCTACGAGCAGTACTTC. Residues: CASSLPTYEQYF. The V and J genes are TRBV11-1 and TRBJ2-7; no definite D call. The CDR3 totals 12 residues. Germline CDR1 SGHAT, CDR2 FQDESV (reference sequence). V lost 2 bases and J lost 2, with 4 bases in between.

V gene TRBV5-1 combines with J gene TRBJ2-1; possibly TRBD1 for D (5 bases). Germline CDR1 and CDR2: SGHRS and YFSETQ. CDR3 length: 18 residues. V was cut by 0 bases and J by 7 bases, with 23 bases left in between. CDR3 in amino acids: CASSLGLGGADKTNEQFF. In nucleotides, the CDR3 is TGCGCCAGCAGCTTGGGGCTCGGTGGGGCGGACAAAACAAATGAGCAGTTCTTC.

DNA for the CDR3: TGTGCCAGCAGTTACGGGACAGGGTACGGCTACACCTTC. It codes for CASSYGTGYGYTF. The J gene is TRBJ1-2, the V gene TRBV12-3 or TRBV12-4; 9 bases match TRBD1. The CDR3 has 13 residues. The V and J ends lost 4 bases and 8 bases, in that order; junction bases with no gene match: 5.